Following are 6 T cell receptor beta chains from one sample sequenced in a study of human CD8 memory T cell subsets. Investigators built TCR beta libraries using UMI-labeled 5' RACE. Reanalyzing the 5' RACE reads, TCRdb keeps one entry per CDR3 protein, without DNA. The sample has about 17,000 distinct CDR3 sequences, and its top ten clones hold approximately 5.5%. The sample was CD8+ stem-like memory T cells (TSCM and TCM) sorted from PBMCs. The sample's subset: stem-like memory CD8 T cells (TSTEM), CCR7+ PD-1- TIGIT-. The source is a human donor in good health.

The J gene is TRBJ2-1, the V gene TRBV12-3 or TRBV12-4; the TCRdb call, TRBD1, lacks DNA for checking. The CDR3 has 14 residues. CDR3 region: CASSTGTDYNEQFF.

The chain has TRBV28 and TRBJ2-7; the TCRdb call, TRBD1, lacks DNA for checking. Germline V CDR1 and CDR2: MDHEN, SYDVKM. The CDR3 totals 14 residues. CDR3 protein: CASSLQGRPYEQYF. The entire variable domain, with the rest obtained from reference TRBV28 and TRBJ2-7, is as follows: DVKVTQSSRYLVKRTGEKVFLECVQDMDHENMFWYRQDPGLGLRLIYFSYDVKMKEKGDIPEGYSVSREKKERFSLILESASTNQTSMYLCASSLQGRPYEQYFGPGTRLTVT.

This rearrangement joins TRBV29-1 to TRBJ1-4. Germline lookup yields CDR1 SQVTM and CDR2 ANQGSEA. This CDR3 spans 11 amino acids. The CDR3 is CSVQWNEKLFF. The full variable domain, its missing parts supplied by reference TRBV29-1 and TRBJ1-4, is SAVISQKPSRDICQRGTSLTIQCQVDSQVTMMFWYRQQPGQSLTLIATANQGSEATYESGFVIDKFPISRPNLTFSTLTVSNMSPEDSSIYLCSVQWNEKLFFGSGTQLSVL.

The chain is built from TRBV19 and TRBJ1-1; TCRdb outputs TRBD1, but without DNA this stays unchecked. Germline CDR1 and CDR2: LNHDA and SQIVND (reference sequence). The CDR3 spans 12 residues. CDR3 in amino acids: CASSMGGTEAFF.

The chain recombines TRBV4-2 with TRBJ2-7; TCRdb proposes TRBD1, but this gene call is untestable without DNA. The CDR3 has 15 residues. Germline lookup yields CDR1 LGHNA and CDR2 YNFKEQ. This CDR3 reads CASSQDPGGKYEQYF.

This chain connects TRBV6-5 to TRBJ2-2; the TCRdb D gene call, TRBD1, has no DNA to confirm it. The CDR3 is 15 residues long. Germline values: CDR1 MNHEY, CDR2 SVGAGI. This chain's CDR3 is CASRYTRGGNGELFF.